This entry describes one TCR beta chain. This record comes from a study of blood T cell repertoires in COVID-19. TCRdb's table, derived via immunoSEQ multiplex PCR, lists solely in-frame clones and lacks some. This table holds roughly 120,000 clones, 90% found once. V shed 10 bases and J shed 5 bases, with 17 bases lying between them. CDR1 and CDR2 (germline): LNHDA, SQIVND (reference sequence). CDR3 length: 13 residues. The sequenced material came from peripheral blood. This clonotype originated in a woman aged 60-75 years with COVID-19, enrolled during active disease. This chain joins TRBV19 and TRBJ1-1; maybe TRBD1 (5 bases). CDR3 residues: CATKGRGRTEAFF. For the CDR3, the DNA is TGTGCCACAAAAGGAAGGGGTAGGACTGAAGCTTTCTTT.